Included here is one T cell receptor beta chain sequence, with context. Its antigen is unknown. The sample originates from a study of tumor-infiltrating lymphocytes in primary liver carcinoma. Overall study results and limits: Tumors reached a significantly greater top-250-clone fraction than blood did (p = 0.039). Reduced overlap was seen in tumor-adjacent and tumor-blood pairs versus tumor region pairs.

With 500 ng total RNA as template and a constant-region primer, TCR beta cDNA was made. Researchers made the TCR beta libraries by running three nested multiplex PCR rounds with slightly modified ARM-PCR. Forward primers for TRBV1-TRBV30 and a C-beta reverse primer served the first two PCR rounds, at roughly 10 cycles each. TCRdb reanalysed the multiplex PCR reads using MiXCR and keeps one entry per CDR3 protein. The sample shows more than 60,000 distinct CDR3 sequences, roughly three quarters of them seen only once. Co-extracting RNA and DNA was done with 20-30 mg of unsorted bulk tissue as input. Resection treated the patients' primary liver carcinoma. Germline lookup yields CDR1 SGHTS and CDR2 YDEGEE. V shed 7 bases, J shed 2 bases, and the junction held 9 bases outside the gene matches. The CDR3 loop spans 15 amino acids.

The source material was liver tumor tissue from sampling region 4. The sample's subset: tumor region T4, right-lateral pole. The chain links TRBV5-8 to TRBJ2-5, with 9 bases aligning to TRBD2. This receptor was taken from a man in his forties with primary liver carcinoma and hepatitis B virus infection. The CDR3 loop reads CASGSFLAGQETQYF. As DNA, the CDR3 is TGTGCCAGCGGCTCCTTCCTAGCGGGACAAGAGACCCAGTACTTC.